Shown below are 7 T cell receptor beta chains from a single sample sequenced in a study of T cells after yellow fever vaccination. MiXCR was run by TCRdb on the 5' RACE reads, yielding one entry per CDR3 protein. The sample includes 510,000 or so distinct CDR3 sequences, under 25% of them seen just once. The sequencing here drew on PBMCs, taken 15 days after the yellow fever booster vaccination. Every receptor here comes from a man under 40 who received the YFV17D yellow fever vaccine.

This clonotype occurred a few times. For the CDR3, the DNA is TGTGCCACCAGCCTCCTAACAGATACGCAGTATTTT. Its translation: CATSLLTDTQYF. The chain employs TRBV15 and TRBJ2-3; D gene ambiguous. The CDR3 covers 12 residues. V lost 5 bases to trimming and J lost 3 bases, with 6 bases between them. CDR1 is LNHNV, CDR2 YYDKDF, per germline (reference sequence).

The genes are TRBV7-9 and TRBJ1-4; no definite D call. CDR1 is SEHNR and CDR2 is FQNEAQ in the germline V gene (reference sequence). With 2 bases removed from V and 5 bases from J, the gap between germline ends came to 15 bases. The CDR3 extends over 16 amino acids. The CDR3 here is CASSLFSPRLNEKLFF. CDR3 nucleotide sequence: TGTGCCAGCAGCTTATTTTCTCCTAGGCTAAATGAAAAACTGTTTTTT.

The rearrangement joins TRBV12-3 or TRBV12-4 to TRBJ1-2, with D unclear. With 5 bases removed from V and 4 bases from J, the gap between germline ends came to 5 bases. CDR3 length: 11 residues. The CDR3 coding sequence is TGTGCCAGCAGTATTGGCTATGGCTACACCTTC. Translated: CASSIGYGYTF.

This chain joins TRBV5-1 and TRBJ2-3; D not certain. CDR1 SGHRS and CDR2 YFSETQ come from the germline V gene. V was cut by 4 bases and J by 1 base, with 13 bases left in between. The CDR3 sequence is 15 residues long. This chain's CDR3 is CASSLQTSRTDTQYF. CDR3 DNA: TGCGCCAGCAGCCTGCAGACCAGTCGCACAGATACGCAGTATTTT.

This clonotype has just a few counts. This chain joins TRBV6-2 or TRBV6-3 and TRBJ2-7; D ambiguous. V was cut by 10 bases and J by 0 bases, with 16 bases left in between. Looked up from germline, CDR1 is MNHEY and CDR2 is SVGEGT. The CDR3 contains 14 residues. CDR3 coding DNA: TGTGCCACCTCGGATGGAAAAGCCTCCTACGAGCAGTACTTC. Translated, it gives CATSDGKASYEQYF.

Here the CDR3 reads CASSPPDLSYEQYF. CDR3 coding DNA: TGTGCCAGCAGTCCCCCCGACCTTTCCTACGAGCAGTACTTC. This sequence joins TRBV28 and TRBJ2-7; D unresolved. Germline CDR1 and CDR2: MDHEN and SYDVKM. Trimming pared 5 bases from V and 1 base from J, leaving 12 bases between. The CDR3 consists of 14 residues. The full variable domain, in which reference TRBV28 and TRBJ2-7 provide the parts outside the CDR3, is DVKVTQSSRYLVKRTGEKVFLECVQDMDHENMFWYRQDPGLGLRLIYFSYDVKMKEKGDIPEGYSVSREKKERFSLILESASTNQTSMYLCASSPPDLSYEQYFGPGTRLTVT.

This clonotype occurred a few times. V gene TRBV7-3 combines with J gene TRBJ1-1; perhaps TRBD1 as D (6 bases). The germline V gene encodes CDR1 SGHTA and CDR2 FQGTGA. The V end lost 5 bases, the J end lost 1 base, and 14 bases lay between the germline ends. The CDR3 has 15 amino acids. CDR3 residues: CASSQSGHSNTEAFF. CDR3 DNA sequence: TGTGCCAGCAGCCAATCGGGACATTCGAACACTGAAGCTTTCTTT.